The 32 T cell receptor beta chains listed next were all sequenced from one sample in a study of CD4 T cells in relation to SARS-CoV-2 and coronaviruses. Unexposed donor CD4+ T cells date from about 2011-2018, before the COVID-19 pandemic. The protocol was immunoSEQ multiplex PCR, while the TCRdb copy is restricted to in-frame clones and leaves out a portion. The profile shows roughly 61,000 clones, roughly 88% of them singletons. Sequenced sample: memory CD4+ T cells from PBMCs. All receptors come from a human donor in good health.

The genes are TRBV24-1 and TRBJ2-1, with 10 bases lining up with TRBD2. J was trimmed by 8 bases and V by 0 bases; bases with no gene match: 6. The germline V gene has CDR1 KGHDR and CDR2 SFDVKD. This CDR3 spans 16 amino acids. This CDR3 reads CATSDLLGTSVDEQFF. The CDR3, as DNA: TGTGCCACCAGTGATTTGTTAGGGACTAGCGTGGATGAGCAGTTCTTC.

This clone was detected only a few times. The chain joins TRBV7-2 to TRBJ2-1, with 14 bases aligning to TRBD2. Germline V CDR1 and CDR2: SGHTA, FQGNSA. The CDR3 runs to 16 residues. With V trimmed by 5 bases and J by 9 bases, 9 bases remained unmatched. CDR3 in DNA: TGTGCCAGCAGCGCGAGACTAGCGGGAGGGCGGGTTGAGCAGTTCTTC. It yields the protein CASSARLAGGRVEQFF.

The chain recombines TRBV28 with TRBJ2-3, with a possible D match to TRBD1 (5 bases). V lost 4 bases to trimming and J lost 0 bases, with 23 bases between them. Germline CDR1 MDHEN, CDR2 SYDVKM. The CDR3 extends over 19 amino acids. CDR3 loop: CASSSPSPSRDSSTDTQYF. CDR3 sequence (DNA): TGTGCCAGCAGTTCCCCCTCCCCATCCAGGGATTCCAGCACAGATACGCAGTATTTT.

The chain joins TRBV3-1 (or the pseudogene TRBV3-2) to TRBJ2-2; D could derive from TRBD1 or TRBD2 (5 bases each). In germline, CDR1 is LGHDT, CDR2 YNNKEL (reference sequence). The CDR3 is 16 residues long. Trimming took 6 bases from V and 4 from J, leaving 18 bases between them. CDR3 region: CASRDSGTIGTGELFF. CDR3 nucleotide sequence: TGTGCCAGCAGGGACTCCGGGACGATCGGCACCGGGGAGCTGTTTTTT.

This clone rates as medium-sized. DNA for the CDR3: TGTGCCAGCAGCCAAGGGACTAGCGGGAGCTATGAGCAGTTCTTC. Translated: CASSQGTSGSYEQFF. The gene calls are TRBV3-1 (or the pseudogene TRBV3-2) and TRBJ2-1; 13 positions agree with TRBD2. Per germline, CDR1 LGHDT and CDR2 YNNKEL (reference sequence). This CDR3 comprises 15 residues. V lost 1 base to trimming and J lost 8 bases; unmatched junction nucleotides: 2.

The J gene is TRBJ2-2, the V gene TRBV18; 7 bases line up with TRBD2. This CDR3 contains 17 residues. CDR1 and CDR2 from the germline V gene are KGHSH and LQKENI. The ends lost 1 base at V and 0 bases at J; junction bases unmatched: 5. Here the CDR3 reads CASSPLLSGANTGELFF. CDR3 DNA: TGTGCCAGCTCACCACTTTTGAGCGGGGCGAACACCGGGGAGCTGTTTTTT.

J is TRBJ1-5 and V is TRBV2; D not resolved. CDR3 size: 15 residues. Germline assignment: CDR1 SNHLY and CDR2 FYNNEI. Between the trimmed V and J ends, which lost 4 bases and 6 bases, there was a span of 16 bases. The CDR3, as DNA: TGTGCCAGCAGTGTTGGATCGGGAGCGAGTCAGCCCCAGCATTTT. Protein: CASSVGSGASQPQHF.

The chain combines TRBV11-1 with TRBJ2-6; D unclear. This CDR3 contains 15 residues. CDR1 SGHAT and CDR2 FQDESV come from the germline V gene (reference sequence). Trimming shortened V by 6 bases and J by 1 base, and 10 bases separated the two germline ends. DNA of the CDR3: TGTGCCAGCAGTCCACTCGTATCTGGGGCCAACGTCCTGACTTTC. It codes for CASSPLVSGANVLTF.

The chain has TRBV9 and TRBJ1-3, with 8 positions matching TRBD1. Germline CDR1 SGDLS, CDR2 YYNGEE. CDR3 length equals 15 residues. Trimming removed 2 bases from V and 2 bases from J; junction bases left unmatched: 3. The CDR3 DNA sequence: TGTGCCAGCAGCGTGACAGGGGTCGCTGGAAACACCATATATTTT. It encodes CASSVTGVAGNTIYF.

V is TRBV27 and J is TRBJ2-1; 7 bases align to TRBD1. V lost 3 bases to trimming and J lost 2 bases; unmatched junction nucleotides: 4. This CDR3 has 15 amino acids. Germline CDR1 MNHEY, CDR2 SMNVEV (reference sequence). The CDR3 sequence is CASSLNRGPYNEQFF. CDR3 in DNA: TGTGCCAGCAGTTTGAACAGGGGCCCCTACAATGAGCAGTTCTTC.

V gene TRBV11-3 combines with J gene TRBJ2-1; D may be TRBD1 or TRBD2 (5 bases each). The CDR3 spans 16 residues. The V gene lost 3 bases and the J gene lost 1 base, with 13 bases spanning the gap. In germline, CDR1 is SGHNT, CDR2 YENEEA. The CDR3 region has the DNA TGTGCCAGCAGCTTGTCCGGGACGGAATCCTACAATGAGCAGTTCTTC. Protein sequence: CASSLSGTESYNEQFF.

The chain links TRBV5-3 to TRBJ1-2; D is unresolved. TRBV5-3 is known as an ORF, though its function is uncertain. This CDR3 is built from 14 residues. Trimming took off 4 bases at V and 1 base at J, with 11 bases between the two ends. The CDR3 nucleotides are TGTGCCAGAAGCCAAGACGGGGTTAACTATGGCTACACCTTC. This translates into CARSQDGVNYGYTF.

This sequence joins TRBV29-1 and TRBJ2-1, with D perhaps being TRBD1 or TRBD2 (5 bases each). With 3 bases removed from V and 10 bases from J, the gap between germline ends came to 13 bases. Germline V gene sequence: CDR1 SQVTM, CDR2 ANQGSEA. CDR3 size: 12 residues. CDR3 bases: TGCAGCGTTGATCGGGGCCAAGGAGAGCAGTTCTTC. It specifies CSVDRGQGEQFF.

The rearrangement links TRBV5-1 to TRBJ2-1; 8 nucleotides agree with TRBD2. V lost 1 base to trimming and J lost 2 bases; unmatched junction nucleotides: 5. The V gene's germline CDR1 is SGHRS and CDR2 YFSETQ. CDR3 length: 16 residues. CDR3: CASSLKSGSPYNEQFF. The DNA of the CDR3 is TGCGCCAGCAGCTTGAAAAGCGGGAGCCCCTACAATGAGCAGTTCTTC.

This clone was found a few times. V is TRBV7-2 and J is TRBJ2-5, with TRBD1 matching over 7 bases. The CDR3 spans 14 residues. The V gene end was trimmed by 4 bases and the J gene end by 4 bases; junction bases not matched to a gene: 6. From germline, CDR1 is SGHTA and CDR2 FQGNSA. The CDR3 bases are TGTGCCAGCAGCTCGCAGACAGGGCGAGAGACCCAGTACTTC. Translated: CASSSQTGRETQYF.

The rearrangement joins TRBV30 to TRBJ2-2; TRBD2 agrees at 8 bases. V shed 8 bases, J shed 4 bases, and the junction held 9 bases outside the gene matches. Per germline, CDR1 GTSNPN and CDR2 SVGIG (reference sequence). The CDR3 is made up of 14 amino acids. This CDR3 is CAGNSGKGTGELFF. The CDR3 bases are TGTGCCGGAAATAGCGGGAAAGGCACCGGGGAGCTGTTTTTT.

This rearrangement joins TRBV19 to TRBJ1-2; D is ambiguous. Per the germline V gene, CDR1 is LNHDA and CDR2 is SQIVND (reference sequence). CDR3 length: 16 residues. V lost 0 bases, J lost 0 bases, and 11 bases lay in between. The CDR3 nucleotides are TGTGCCAGTAGTATAGATCCACGAAGCCCTAACTATGGCTACACCTTC. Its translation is CASSIDPRSPNYGYTF. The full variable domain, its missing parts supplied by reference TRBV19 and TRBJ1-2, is DGGITQSPKYLFRKEGQNVTLSCEQNLNHDAMYWYRQDPGQGLRLIYYSQIVNDFQKGDIAEGYSVSREKKESFPLTVTSAQKNPTAFYLCASSIDPRSPNYGYTFGSGTRLTVV.

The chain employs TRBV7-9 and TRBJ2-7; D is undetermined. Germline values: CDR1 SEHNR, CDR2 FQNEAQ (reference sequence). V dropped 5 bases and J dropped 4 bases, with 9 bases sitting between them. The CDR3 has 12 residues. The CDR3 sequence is CASSQSGYEQYF. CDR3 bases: TGTGCCAGCAGCCAGTCCGGATACGAGCAGTACTTC.

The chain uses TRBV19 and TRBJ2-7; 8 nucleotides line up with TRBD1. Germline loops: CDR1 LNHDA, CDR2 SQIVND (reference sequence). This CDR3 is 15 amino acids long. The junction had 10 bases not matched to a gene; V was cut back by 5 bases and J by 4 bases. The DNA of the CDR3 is TGTGCCAGTAGTCTTTTAGGGACAGGTTCTTACGAGCAGTACTTC. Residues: CASSLLGTGSYEQYF.

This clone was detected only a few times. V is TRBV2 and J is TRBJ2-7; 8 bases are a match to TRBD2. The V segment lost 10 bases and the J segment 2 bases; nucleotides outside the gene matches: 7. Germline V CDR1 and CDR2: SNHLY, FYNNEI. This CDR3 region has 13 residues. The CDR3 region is CANGRDGAYEQYF. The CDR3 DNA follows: TGTGCCAACGGGAGGGACGGTGCCTACGAGCAGTACTTC.

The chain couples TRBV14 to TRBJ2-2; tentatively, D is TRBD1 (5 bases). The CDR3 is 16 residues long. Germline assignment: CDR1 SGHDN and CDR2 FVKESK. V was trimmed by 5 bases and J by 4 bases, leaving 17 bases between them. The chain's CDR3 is CASSKGAGKATGELFF. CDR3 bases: TGTGCCAGCAGCAAAGGGGCAGGGAAGGCCACCGGGGAGCTGTTTTTT.

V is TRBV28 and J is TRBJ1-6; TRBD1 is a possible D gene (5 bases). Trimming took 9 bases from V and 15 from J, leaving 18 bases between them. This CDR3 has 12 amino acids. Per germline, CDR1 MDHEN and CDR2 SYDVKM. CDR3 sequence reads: CASAGGKEILHF. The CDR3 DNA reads TGTGCCAGTGCGGGGGGAAAAGAGATCCTCCACTTT.

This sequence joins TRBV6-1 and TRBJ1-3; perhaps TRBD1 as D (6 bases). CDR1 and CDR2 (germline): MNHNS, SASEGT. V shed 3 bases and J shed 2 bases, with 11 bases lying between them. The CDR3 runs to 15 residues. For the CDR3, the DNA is TGTGCCAGCAGTGACCGGGGGGCAGCTGGAAACACCATATATTTT. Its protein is CASSDRGAAGNTIYF.

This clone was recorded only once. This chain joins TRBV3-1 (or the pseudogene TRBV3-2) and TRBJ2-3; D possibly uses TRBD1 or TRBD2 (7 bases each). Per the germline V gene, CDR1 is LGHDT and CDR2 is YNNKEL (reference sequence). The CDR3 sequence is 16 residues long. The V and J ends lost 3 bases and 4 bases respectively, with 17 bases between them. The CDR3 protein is CASSHKGRGQADTQYF. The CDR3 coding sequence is TGTGCCAGCAGCCACAAAGGGAGGGGGCAGGCAGATACGCAGTATTTT.

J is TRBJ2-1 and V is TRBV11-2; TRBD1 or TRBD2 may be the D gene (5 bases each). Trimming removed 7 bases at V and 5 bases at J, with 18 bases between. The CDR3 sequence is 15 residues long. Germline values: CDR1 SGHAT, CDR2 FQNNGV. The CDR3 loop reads CASISAGTSNNEQFF. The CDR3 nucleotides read TGTGCCAGCATCTCAGCCGGGACCTCAAACAATGAGCAGTTCTTC.

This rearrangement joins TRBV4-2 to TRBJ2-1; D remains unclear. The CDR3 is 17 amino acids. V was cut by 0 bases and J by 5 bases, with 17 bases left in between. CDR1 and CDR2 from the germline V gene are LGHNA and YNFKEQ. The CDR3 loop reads CASSQDQRTALNNEQFF. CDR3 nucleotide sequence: TGTGCCAGCAGCCAAGATCAACGTACCGCGTTAAACAATGAGCAGTTCTTC.

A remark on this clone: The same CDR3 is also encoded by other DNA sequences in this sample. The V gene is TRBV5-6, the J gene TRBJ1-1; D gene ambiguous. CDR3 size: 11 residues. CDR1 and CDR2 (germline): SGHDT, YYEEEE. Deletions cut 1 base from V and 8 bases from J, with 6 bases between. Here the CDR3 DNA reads TGTGCCAGCAGCTTGAAGTCGGAAGCTTTCTTT. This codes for CASSLKSEAFF. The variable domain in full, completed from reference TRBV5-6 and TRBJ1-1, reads DAGVTQSPTHLIKTRGQQVTLRCSPKSGHDTVSWYQQALGQGPQFIFQYYEEEERQRGNFPDRFSGHQFPNYSSELNVNALLLGDSALYLCASSLKSEAFFGQGTRLTVV.

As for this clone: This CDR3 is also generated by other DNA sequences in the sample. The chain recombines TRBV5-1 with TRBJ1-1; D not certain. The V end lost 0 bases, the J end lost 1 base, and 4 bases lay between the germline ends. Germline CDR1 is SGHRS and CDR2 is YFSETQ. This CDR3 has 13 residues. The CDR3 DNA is TGCGCCAGCAGCTTGGGTGGGAACACTGAAGCTTTCTTT. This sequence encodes CASSLGGNTEAFF.

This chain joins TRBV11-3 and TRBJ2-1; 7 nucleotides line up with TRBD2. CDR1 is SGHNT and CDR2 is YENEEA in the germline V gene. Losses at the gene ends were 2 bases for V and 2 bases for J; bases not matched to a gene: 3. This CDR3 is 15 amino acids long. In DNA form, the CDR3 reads TGTGCCAGCAGCTTAAGAGCGGGGACCTACAATGAGCAGTTCTTC. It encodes CASSLRAGTYNEQFF.

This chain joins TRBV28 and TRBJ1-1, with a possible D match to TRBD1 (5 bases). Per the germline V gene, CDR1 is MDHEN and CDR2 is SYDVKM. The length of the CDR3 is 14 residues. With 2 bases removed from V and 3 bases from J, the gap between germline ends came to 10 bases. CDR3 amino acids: CASSLLGGYTEAFF. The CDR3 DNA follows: TGTGCCAGCAGTTTACTGGGGGGATACACTGAAGCTTTCTTT.

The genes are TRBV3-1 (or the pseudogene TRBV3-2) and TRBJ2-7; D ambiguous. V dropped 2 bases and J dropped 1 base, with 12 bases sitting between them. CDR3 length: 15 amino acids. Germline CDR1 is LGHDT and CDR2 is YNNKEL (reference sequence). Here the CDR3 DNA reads TGTGCCAGCAGCCAAAAGCGATCCGATTCCTACGAGCAGTACTTC. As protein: CASSQKRSDSYEQYF.

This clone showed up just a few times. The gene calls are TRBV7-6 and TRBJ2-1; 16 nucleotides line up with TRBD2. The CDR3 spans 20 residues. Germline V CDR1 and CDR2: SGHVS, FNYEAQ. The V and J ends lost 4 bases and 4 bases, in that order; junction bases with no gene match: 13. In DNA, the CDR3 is TGTGCCAGCAGCTCAACTCTCGGGACTAGCGGGAGGGCCCCTTACAATGAGCAGTTCTTC. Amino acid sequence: CASSSTLGTSGRAPYNEQFF.